What follows are 16 T cell receptor beta chains derived from one specimen sequenced in a study of cytomegalovirus exposure and HLA in healthy donors. Amplification used 60 Vbeta primers and 13 Jbeta primers. TCRdb's table, derived via immunoSEQ multiplex PCR, lists solely in-frame clones and lacks some. The sample has approximately 170,000 clones, almost 75% seen once. The sample comprised PBMCs. The origin of the receptors is a woman in her twenties or thirties in good health and CMV-seropositive.

A few counts support this clone. The chain employs TRBV7-9 and TRBJ1-2, with D unresolved. Germline V gives CDR1 SEHNR, CDR2 FQNEAQ (reference sequence). The length of the CDR3 is 13 residues. V was trimmed by 0 bases and J by 8 bases, leaving 10 bases between them. Written as DNA, the CDR3 is TGTGCCAGCAGCTTAGCTGCGGGGAGCGGCTACACCTTC. It translates to CASSLAAGSGYTF.

V is TRBV5-1 and J is TRBJ2-5, with 9 bases aligning to TRBD1. CDR3 length: 15 amino acids. Germline V gives CDR1 SGHRS, CDR2 YFSETQ. The V and J ends lost 0 bases and 4 bases, in that order; junction bases with no gene match: 4. CDR3 protein: CASSLDGTGTETQYF. CDR3 DNA sequence: TGCGCCAGCAGCTTGGACGGGACAGGGACAGAGACCCAGTACTTC.

The chain links TRBV19 to TRBJ2-1; 7 nucleotides match TRBD1. Germline V gives CDR1 LNHDA, CDR2 SQIVND (reference sequence). The J segment lost 7 bases and the V segment lost 1 base, leaving 4 bases of the junction unmatched. This CDR3 contains 14 residues. CDR3 nucleotide sequence: TGTGCCAGTAGTATAGCCCCAGGGGGAAATGAGCAGTTCTTC. Protein product: CASSIAPGGNEQFF.

V usage is TRBV19 and J usage is TRBJ1-3; 8 bases fit TRBD1. CDR3 length: 16 residues. CDR1 and CDR2 from the germline V gene are LNHDA and SQIVND (reference sequence). V shed 5 bases and J 4 bases; nucleotides not matched to a gene: 10. The CDR3 protein is CASSAAWTGRGNTIYF. As DNA, the CDR3 is TGTGCCAGTAGTGCAGCTTGGACAGGGCGCGGAAACACCATATATTTT.

The genes are TRBV7-9 and TRBJ1-4, with 7 bases identical to TRBD1. This CDR3 comprises 14 residues. From germline, CDR1 is SEHNR and CDR2 FQNEAQ (reference sequence). Losses at the gene ends were 5 bases for V and 3 bases for J; bases not matched to a gene: 3. CDR3 in amino acids: CASSKDRSNEKLFF. CDR3 DNA: TGTGCCAGCAGCAAGGACAGGTCTAATGAAAAACTGTTTTTT.

This clone was picked up one time. The CDR3 DNA reads as TGTGCCAGCAGCTCCTCCCAGGGGCAGCCATACGAGCAGTACTTC. This codes for CASSSSQGQPYEQYF. The chain has TRBV7-9 and TRBJ2-7; tentative D call: TRBD1 (6 bases). Germline-derived CDR1 and CDR2 are SEHNR and FQNEAQ (reference sequence). Trimming cost V 4 bases and J 4 bases, with 17 bases left between them. The CDR3 sequence is 15 residues long.

V usage is TRBV28 and J usage is TRBJ2-5; 9 nucleotides match TRBD1. V gave up 6 bases and J gave up 5 bases; unmatched junction bases: 7. The CDR3 totals 14 residues. From germline, CDR1 is MDHEN and CDR2 SYDVKM. The CDR3 reads CASRVQGAGETQYF. The CDR3 DNA reads TGTGCCAGCAGGGTACAGGGGGCGGGGGAGACCCAGTACTTC.

V usage is TRBV2 and J usage is TRBJ2-1; TRBD1 might be the D (6 bases). The V and J ends lost 9 bases and 3 bases respectively, with 15 bases between them. Germline loops: CDR1 SNHLY, CDR2 FYNNEI. This CDR3 spans 14 amino acids. The chain's CDR3 is CARTGTRDYNEQFF. In DNA form, the CDR3 reads TGTGCCAGAACCGGGACAAGGGACTACAATGAGCAGTTCTTC.

The chain carries TRBV27 and TRBJ2-7, with D tentatively TRBD2 (5 bases). Germline V lookup: CDR1 MNHEY, CDR2 SMNVEV (reference sequence). Between the trimmed V and J ends, which lost 7 bases and 4 bases, there was a span of 11 bases. The CDR3 totals 12 residues. CDR3 DNA: TGTGCCAGCATCGGGATCGGTTACGAGCAGTACTTC. Its translation is CASIGIGYEQYF.

The rearrangement uses TRBV19 and TRBJ2-1; D is possibly TRBD2 (6 bases). Germline V gene lookup returns CDR1 LNHDA and CDR2 SQIVND (reference sequence). The CDR3 spans 15 residues. With 3 bases removed from V and 0 bases from J, the gap between germline ends came to 9 bases. CDR3: CASSINSGSYNEQFF. DNA for the CDR3: TGTGCCAGTAGTATTAATAGCGGCTCCTACAATGAGCAGTTCTTC.

This chain links TRBV28 with TRBJ2-4; 7 bases are a match to TRBD1. V lost 8 bases to trimming and J lost 0 bases; unmatched junction nucleotides: 16. Germline lookup yields CDR1 MDHEN and CDR2 SYDVKM. The CDR3 length is 18 residues. DNA for the CDR3: TGTGCCAGCGGGGAAGGGGGCCGGATGAGTCTAGCCAAAAACATTCAGTACTTC. Translating it yields CASGEGGRMSLAKNIQYF.

The chain employs TRBV28 and TRBJ2-7; 9 nucleotides agree with TRBD1. The length of the CDR3 is 13 residues. The germline V gene encodes CDR1 MDHEN and CDR2 SYDVKM. Germline trimming cut 5 bases from V and 6 bases from J; bases unmatched to any gene: 5. CDR3 sequence reads: CASSPQGAREQYF. In DNA, the CDR3 is TGTGCCAGCAGTCCACAGGGGGCGCGCGAGCAGTACTTC.

Remarks on this clone: This specimen includes other DNA sequences encoding the same CDR3. The chain is built from TRBV19 and TRBJ2-7; D ambiguous. This CDR3 contains 13 residues. Germline V gene sequence: CDR1 LNHDA, CDR2 SQIVND (reference sequence). Trimming left V 3 bases short and J 2 bases short, with 8 bases between. The CDR3 protein is CASSITGTYEQYF. For the CDR3, the DNA is TGTGCCAGTAGTATCACGGGTACCTACGAGCAGTACTTC.

The CDR3 coding sequence is TGTGCCAGCAGTCAAACCGGGACATCGAACACTGAAGCTTTCTTT. Protein sequence: CASSQTGTSNTEAFF. The chain couples TRBV7-9 to TRBJ1-1; TRBD1 might be the D (6 bases). Germline assignment: CDR1 SEHNR and CDR2 FQNEAQ (reference sequence). The CDR3 consists of 15 residues. Trimming took 6 bases from V and 1 from J, leaving 15 bases between them.

The count of this clone is one. V gene TRBV10-2 combines with J gene TRBJ2-5; 9 bases agree with TRBD1. Looked up from germline, CDR1 is WSHSY and CDR2 is SAAADI. V lost 6 bases and J lost 4; bases outside the gene matches: 3. The CDR3 is made up of 13 amino acids. CDR3 sequence: CASRDRGRETQYF. In DNA, the CDR3 is TGCGCCAGCAGGGACAGGGGCAGAGAGACCCAGTACTTC.

The gene calls are TRBV28 and TRBJ2-1, with D unresolved. CDR1 MDHEN and CDR2 SYDVKM come from the germline V gene. The CDR3 extends over 10 amino acids. The V and J ends lost 10 bases and 7 bases respectively, with 8 bases between them. The CDR3 loop is CAIGWNEQFF. The CDR3 coding sequence is TGTGCCATCGGGTGGAATGAGCAGTTCTTC.